A single sample gave rise to the 10 T cell receptor beta chains below, sequenced in a study of blood T cell repertoires in COVID-19. Measured with immunoSEQ multiplex PCR; TCRdb has only the in-frame clones, and not every one. Among hundreds of thousands of clones listed, more than 90% were seen once. Specimen: PBMCs or T cells enriched from blood (not recorded which). Receptor source: a man aged 55 to 69 who had recovered from COVID-19.

The gene calls are TRBV6-5 and TRBJ1-2, with 7 bases identical to TRBD1. Trimming removed 5 bases from V and 4 bases from J; junction bases left unmatched: 7. The CDR3 has 14 amino acids. Germline V gene lookup returns CDR1 MNHEY and CDR2 SVGAGI. The CDR3 DNA reads TGTGCCAGCAGTCCCCGGGACAGAACCTATGGCTACACCTTC. Protein product: CASSPRDRTYGYTF.

This chain uses TRBV7-8 with TRBJ2-3; D not resolved. The germline V gene encodes CDR1 SGHVS and CDR2 FQNEAQ. The length of the CDR3 is 12 residues. With 4 bases removed from V and 4 bases from J, the gap between germline ends came to 6 bases. Here the CDR3 reads CASSSRADTQYF. As DNA, the CDR3 is TGTGCCAGCAGCTCTCGAGCAGATACGCAGTATTTT.

This rearrangement joins TRBV7-2 to TRBJ1-1, with D possibly matching TRBD1 (5 bases). Trimming removed 1 base at V and 2 bases at J, with 8 bases between. This CDR3 comprises 14 residues. Germline V gene data show CDR1 as SGHTA and CDR2 as FQGNSA. CDR3 sequence reads: CASSLDRTNTEAFF. In DNA form, the CDR3 reads TGTGCCAGCAGCTTAGACAGGACCAACACTGAAGCTTTCTTT.

The gene calls are TRBV7-8 and TRBJ2-1; TRBD2 matches at 12 bases. Trimming at V came to 4 bases and at J to 2 bases, leaving 0 bases not matched to a gene. This CDR3 is built from 15 residues. Germline V gene data show CDR1 as SGHVS and CDR2 as FQNEAQ. The chain's CDR3 is CASSSSGRAYNEQFF. CDR3 nucleotide sequence: TGTGCCAGCAGCTCTAGCGGGAGGGCCTACAATGAGCAGTTCTTC.

The V gene is TRBV5-4, the J gene TRBJ2-7, with TRBD2 matching 11 bases. The germline V gene has CDR1 SGHNT and CDR2 YYREEE (reference sequence). Trimming removed 4 bases from V and 2 bases from J; junction bases left unmatched: 5. The CDR3 loop spans 15 amino acids. CDR3 sequence reads: CASSPPTSGTYEQYF. The CDR3 DNA reads TGTGCCAGCAGCCCCCCGACTAGCGGGACCTACGAGCAGTACTTC.

The chain carries TRBV7-3 and TRBJ2-1, with 9 positions matching TRBD2. The CDR3 consists of 15 residues. Germline trimming cut 0 bases from V and 7 bases from J; bases unmatched to any gene: 4. CDR1 is SGHTA and CDR2 is FQGTGA in the germline V gene. The chain's CDR3 is CASSLTSGSGNEQFF. CDR3 coding DNA: TGTGCCAGCAGCTTAACTAGCGGGAGTGGGAATGAGCAGTTCTTC. Using reference TRBV7-3 and TRBJ2-1 for the parts outside the CDR3, the full variable domain is GAGVSQTPSNKVTEKGKYVELRCDPISGHTALYWYRQSLGQGPEFLIYFQGTGAADDSGLPNDRFFAVRPEGSVSTLKIQRTERGDSAVYLCASSLTSGSGNEQFFGPGTRLTVL.

This chain uses TRBV7-2 with TRBJ2-1; 11 nucleotides line up with TRBD2. This CDR3 is built from 16 residues. Germline CDR1 reads SGHTA; CDR2 reads FQGNSA. V dropped 5 bases and J dropped 10; count of bases not matched to a gene: 13. The CDR3 reads CASSGGIRLAGGEQFF. The CDR3 DNA reads TGTGCCAGCAGCGGAGGGATTCGATTAGCGGGAGGGGAGCAGTTCTTC.

The V and J genes are TRBV12-3 or TRBV12-4 and TRBJ1-4; D possibly corresponds to TRBD1 (6 bases). The CDR3 is made up of 13 amino acids. V lost 8 bases, J lost 4 bases, and 11 bases lay in between. The CDR3 DNA reads TGTGCCAGCGGTGGGGGCCATAATGAAAAACTGTTTTTT. Its translation is CASGGGHNEKLFF.

The V call is TRBV19, the J call TRBJ1-5, with TRBD1 matching over 7 bases. This CDR3 is 16 amino acids long. Germline assignment: CDR1 LNHDA and CDR2 SQIVND (reference sequence). Losses at the gene ends were 4 bases for V and 5 bases for J; bases not matched to a gene: 11. The CDR3 here is CASSTQQGIRHQPQHF. The DNA for the CDR3 is TGTGCCAGTAGTACTCAACAGGGGATTAGGCATCAGCCCCAGCATTTT.

This CDR3 reads CAIMDPAGYNEQFF. The CDR3 DNA reads TGTGCCATCATGGACCCCGCGGGGTACAATGAGCAGTTCTTC. The rearrangement uses TRBV10-3 and TRBJ2-1; possibly TRBD2 for D (6 bases). The germline V and J ends were trimmed by 7 bases and 4 bases, with 14 bases remaining between them. Germline loops: CDR1 ENHRY, CDR2 SYGVKD. CDR3 length equals 14 residues.